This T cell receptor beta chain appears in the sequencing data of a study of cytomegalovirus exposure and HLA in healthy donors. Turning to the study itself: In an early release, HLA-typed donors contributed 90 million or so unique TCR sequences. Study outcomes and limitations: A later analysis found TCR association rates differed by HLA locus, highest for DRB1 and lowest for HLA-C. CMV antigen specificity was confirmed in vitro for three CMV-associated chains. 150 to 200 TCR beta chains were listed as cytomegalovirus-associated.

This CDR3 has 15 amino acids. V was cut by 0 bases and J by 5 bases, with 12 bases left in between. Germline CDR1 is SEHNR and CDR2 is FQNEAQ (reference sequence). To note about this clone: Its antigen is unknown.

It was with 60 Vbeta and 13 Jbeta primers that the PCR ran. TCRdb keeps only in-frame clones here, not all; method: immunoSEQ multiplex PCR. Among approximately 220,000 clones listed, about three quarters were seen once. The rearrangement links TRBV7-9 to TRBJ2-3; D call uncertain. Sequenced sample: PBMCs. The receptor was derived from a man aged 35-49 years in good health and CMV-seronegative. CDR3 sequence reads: CASSLAEVRGDTQYF. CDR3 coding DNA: TGTGCCAGCAGCTTAGCTGAGGTGCGTGGAGATACGCAGTATTTT. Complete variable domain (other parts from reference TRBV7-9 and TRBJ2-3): DTGVSQNPRHKITKRGQNVTFRCDPISEHNRLYWYRQTLGQGPEFLTYFQNEAQLEKSRLLSDRFSAERPKGSFSTLEIQRTEQGDSAMYLCASSLAEVRGDTQYFGPGTRLTVL.